Detailed here is one T cell receptor beta chain. Its antigen is unidentified. The germline V and J ends were trimmed by 2 bases and 2 bases, with 10 bases remaining between them. The germline gives CDR1 ENHRY, CDR2 SYGVKD. The CDR3 has 15 amino acids. Profiling relied on immunoSEQ multiplex PCR, and the TCRdb table lists in-frame clones only, not all of them. In the table there are about 150,000 clones, approximately 91% of which are singletons. The sample originates from a study of T cell responses to AZD1222 COVID-19 vaccine. Study observations and caveats: Reportedly, nearly half the spike-specific TCRs target unmutated variant regions. Donor demographics were predominantly white British with a female majority; clonal diversity may be underestimated.

The rearrangement joins TRBV10-3 to TRBJ1-5; a weak D match, TRBD1 (5 bases). This clonotype was obtained from an adult who received the AZD1222 COVID-19 vaccine. The sequencing used peripheral blood, collected 28 days after the second AZD1222 dose. The CDR3 reads CAISEGVRGNQPQHF. CDR3 nucleotide sequence: TGTGCCATCAGTGAGGGGGTCAGGGGCAATCAGCCCCAGCATTTT.